A single sample gave rise to the 4 T cell receptor beta chains below, sequenced in a study of cytomegalovirus exposure and HLA in healthy donors. The PCR made use of 60 Vbeta and 13 Jbeta primers. Some clones are missing from TCRdb's copy, which holds only in-frame ones; the method was immunoSEQ multiplex PCR. The table records a few hundred thousand clones, 80% to 90% of them present only once. The source material was PBMCs. The receptors were sampled from a man aged 25-40 years in good health and CMV-seronegative.

J is TRBJ1-6 and V is TRBV27; tentative D call: TRBD1 (6 bases). The length of the CDR3 is 16 residues. Germline V lookup: CDR1 MNHEY, CDR2 SMNVEV (reference sequence). Trimming pared 6 bases from V and 7 bases from J, leaving 19 bases between. The DNA of the CDR3 is TGTGCCAGCAGGAAGGGGGTTGGAACCCTAAATTCACCCCTCCACTTT. Protein product: CASRKGVGTLNSPLHF.

The chain carries TRBV2 and TRBJ2-5, with D perhaps matching TRBD1 (6 bases). The length of the CDR3 is 13 residues. Germline CDR1 and CDR2: SNHLY and FYNNEI. V lost 6 bases to trimming and J lost 5 bases, with 13 bases between them. Here the CDR3 reads CASRSGGSETQYF. The CDR3 bases are TGTGCCAGCAGAAGTGGGGGCTCGGAGACCCAGTACTTC.

The chain couples TRBV15 to TRBJ2-4; no firm D call. The CDR3 runs 16 residues. Germline V gene data show CDR1 as LNHNV and CDR2 as YYDKDF (reference sequence). With 0 bases removed from V and 0 bases from J, the gap between germline ends came to 9 bases. CDR3: CATSRERRTAKNIQYF. CDR3 nucleotide sequence: TGTGCCACCAGCAGAGAGCGAAGAACAGCCAAAAACATTCAGTACTTC. Filled out from reference TRBV15 and TRBJ2-4, the complete variable domain reads DAMVIQNPRYQVTQFGKPVTLSCSQTLNHNVMYWYQQKSSQAPKLLFHYYDKDFNNEADTPDNFQSRRPNTSFCFLDIRSPGLGDTAMYLCATSRERRTAKNIQYFGAGTRLSVL.

The chain is built from TRBV4-1 and TRBJ2-3, with D perhaps matching TRBD2 (6 bases). Germline loops: CDR1 MGHRA, CDR2 YSYEKL. V shed 4 bases and J shed 1 base, with 12 bases lying between them. The CDR3 sequence is 15 residues long. The CDR3 DNA reads as TGCGCCAGCAGCCCGGCTAGCGTGGGCACAGATACGCAGTATTTT. The encoded protein is CASSPASVGTDTQYF.